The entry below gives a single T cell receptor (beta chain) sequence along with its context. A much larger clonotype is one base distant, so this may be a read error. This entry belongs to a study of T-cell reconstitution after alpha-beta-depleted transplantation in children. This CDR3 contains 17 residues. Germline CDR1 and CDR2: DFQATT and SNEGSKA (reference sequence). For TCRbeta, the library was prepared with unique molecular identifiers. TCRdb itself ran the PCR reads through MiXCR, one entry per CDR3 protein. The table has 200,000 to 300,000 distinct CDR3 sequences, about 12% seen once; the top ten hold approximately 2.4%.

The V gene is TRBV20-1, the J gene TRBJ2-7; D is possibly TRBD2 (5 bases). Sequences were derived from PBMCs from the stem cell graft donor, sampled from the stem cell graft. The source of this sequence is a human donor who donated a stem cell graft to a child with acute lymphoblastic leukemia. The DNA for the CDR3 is TGCTGTGCTAGAGATTGGATCGGACGGGAAAGCTCCTACGAGCAGTACTTC. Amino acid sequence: CCARDWIGRESSYEQYF.